The present entry profiles one T cell receptor beta chain with its context. The antigen it recognizes is unknown. No base quality information exists; no much larger clone differs at one position. The library was produced with the immunoSEQ multiplex PCR assay. The multiplex PCR relied on a mix of 60 forward primers for TCR Vbeta segments and 13 reverse primers for TCR Jbeta segments. The CDR3 region of rearranged TCR beta genes was amplified from genomic DNA with a multiplex PCR assay. Amplified TCR beta libraries were sequenced as 87-base-pair reads on the Illumina HiSeq System. Concerning the study's data processing: A later analysis counted about 82 million unique TCR beta chains across the 550 to 700 repertoires, and 9.5 million to 11 million of these chains were shared by at least two donors. A nearest-neighbor algorithm error-corrected the raw reads and collapsed the reads into unique sequences, merging closely related sequences to remove PCR and sequencing errors. Alignment of CDR3 sequences to IMGT reference sequences was used to assign V, D and J gene segments. For a sequence to be retained, a match of at least six nucleotides was required to both a V gene segment and a J gene segment. Rearrangements were classified as productive when the CDR3 lacked stop codons and remained in frame with V and J, and all other rearrangements were classified as non-productive. CDR3 was defined according to IMGT convention as the region running from the second conserved V-encoded cysteine to the conserved J-encoded phenylalanine. The earlier analysis of around 640 of the donors excluded sequences that lacked an unambiguous match to a single V gene segment. In an earlier analysis of a few hundred of the donors, V segments were called functional above 56.7% productive rearrangements and were called segregating when the between-donor standard deviation exceeded 5%. A statistical classification framework was built to diagnose cytomegalovirus status from the catalog of TCR beta chain sequences. In a later analysis, V and J genes were assigned by comparing TCR nucleotide sequences against IMGT/GENE-DB human TR gene sequences. In a later analysis, CDR3 sequences and most-parsimonious VDJ recombination scenarios were assigned using the TCRdist pipeline. In a later analysis, each TCR beta chain was defined by its CDR3 amino acid sequence together with its V-gene family, and reads without a unique V-gene family were excluded. In a later analysis, approximately 590 highly shared, low-generation-probability nucleotide sequences were removed to address suspected cross-contamination and a sequencing artifact. A later analysis calculated a clonal expansion index for each public chain from normalized within-repertoire ranks of inferred template counts. In a later analysis, generation probabilities were computed with a VDJ recombination model fitted to out-of-frame rearrangements, and the resulting probabilities were checked against IGoR. A later analysis scored TCR-TCR, TCR-HLA and TCR-CMV co-occurrence with hypergeometric tests, applying a repertoire-size bias correction to TCR pairs. To estimate false discovery rates, a later analysis permuted the HLA or CMV assignments 20 times. In a later analysis, co-occurring TCRs were grouped using DBSCAN, and TCRdist sequence similarity was added for clustering within HLA-allele-positive subsets. For co-occurrence clustering, repertoires with fewer than 30,000 or more than 120,000 public chains were excluded, along with a handful of repertoires with anomalous nucleotide sharing. Here the immuneACCESS table is served through TCRdb, limited to in-frame sequences with V and J called. Missing clones are a known gap in these copies; in checked studies unresolved V genes cover under half, and the rest lacks a known reason. D and trimming were read from the DNA, whereas the V and J calls and clone size are those reported in that table. Counted in this sample were more than 95,000 clones; roughly 78% of them appeared once. The ten most abundant clones make up approximately 8.4% of the sample.

The data originate from a study of cytomegalovirus exposure and HLA in healthy donors (dated by TCRdb to about 2017). Regarding the complete study: According to an earlier analysis of a few hundred of the donors, roughly 180 million T cells yielded approximately 120 million unique TCR beta sequences and around 280 Gb of sequence data. Donor age, sex, ethnicity and CMV serostatus were collected together with the repertoire data. Rather than using new phenotypic data, the later analysis identified candidate immune exposures from TCR beta sequences and from how often those sequences occurred across donors. Roughly 300 gigabases of sequencing data and tens of millions of unique TCR sequences made up an early release that covered fewer than 650 HLA-typed donors. The study aimed to test whether signatures of past pathogen exposure could be identified by cataloging public T cell receptors. Class I and class II HLA loci were covered by the typing at four-digit resolution. The study combined high-throughput TCR immunosequencing, statistical association of individual TCRs with disease status, and machine learning to predict cytomegalovirus infection status. A later genetic analysis took genome-wide SNP genotypes for about 65% of the 666 donors and used that subset as a discovery cohort. The number of donors typed differed by locus, with roughly 629-640 for A, B, C, DRB1 and DQB1, about 500 for DQA1, approximately 570 for DPA1, and some 440 for DPB1. Roughly 5 DR-DQ haplotypes were handled as single units for association and clustering because linkage in the cohort was strong. Every discovery cohort repertoire had been produced on one sequencing platform. Across some 400 genotyped donors of the cohort, an average of about 240,000 unique TCR beta nucleotide sequences per donor were sequenced, and roughly 20% of those sequences were non-productive. Besides the first cohort of 666 subjects, a separate validation cohort made up of 120 different subjects was used. In a later analysis, previously published TCR beta repertoires from several hundred donors were re-analyzed and high-resolution HLA genotyping was added so that TCR occurrence patterns could be studied. Among the roughly 400 genotyped donors, 81% belonged to the genetic ancestry cluster associated with self-reported Caucasian donors. An earlier analysis of some 600 of the donors applied high-throughput TCR beta sequencing to assess whether each TCR beta V gene segment acted as functional or pseudogenic. The T cell repertoires of around 670 subjects were profiled by immunosequencing and related to cytomegalovirus serostatus. Overall study results and their limits: Assigning TCR associations to individual alleles was difficult when HLA alleles, especially DR and DQ, strongly co-occurred. The cohort was sequenced for TCR beta chains only, and without alpha or paired-chain data the features that could be detected were limited. The authors suggested that the approach could potentially be extended to other disease states and immunological phenotypes. In the study, around 150 TCR beta chains were listed as associated with cytomegalovirus. The classifier was reported to diagnose cytomegalovirus status with high specificity and sensitivity in both the original cohort and the validation cohort. An earlier analysis of roughly 570 of the donors showed that most TCR beta V segments appeared in productive rearrangements either about 87% or about 30% of the time, which broadly matched IMGT annotations. According to a later analysis, TCR association rates differed among HLA loci, with DRB1 alleles showing the most associated TCRs and HLA-C alleles showing the fewest. Across donors, most TCR sequences were observed very rarely, whereas some public TCRs were present in many individuals. Correlated functional status among segregating V segments might reflect linkage disequilibrium, but an unknown experimental factor could not be ruled out. In a later analysis, more than 15,000 TCR beta sequences were associated with specific HLA alleles at a false discovery rate of 0.05. In a later analysis, HLA-associated TCR beta chains were found to be more clonally expanded and to have lower generation probabilities than equally common non-associated chains. V-gene and J-gene trimming of TCR beta chains was associated with a missense DCLRE1C variant in a later genetic analysis, and the association was replicated in an independent cohort. Three of the identified cytomegalovirus-associated TCR beta chains were confirmed in vitro to be specific for cytomegalovirus antigens. The earlier analysis of 587 of the donors excluded some 15 rarely observed V segments, including chromosome 9 orphons, because counts were too low. A cluster of highly shared sequence variants was judged likely to represent a technical artifact of the sequencing pipeline. Because HLA typing was missing for some donors at each locus, association tests included only the typed subset. A later analysis reported that several top co-occurrence clusters appeared linked to parvovirus B19, influenza, CMV and Epstein-Barr virus. For the cohort, immune exposure information was limited to CMV serostatus. Most CMV-associated TCR beta chains appeared to be HLA-restricted in a later analysis, and the HLA associations seemed to be driven largely by CMV exposure. Presence/absence analyses assumed roughly uniform sequencing depth across donors, an assumption that may not hold. Because the 87-base-pair reads could not distinguish some IMGT-functional V segments, including TRBV6-2 and TRBV6-3, those segments were excluded. A further reported finding was that TCR beta sequences accurately predicted the HLA-A and HLA-B alleles for most subjects in the first cohort. Compared with the roughly 670-donor mean, donors in an Asian-associated ancestry cluster had fewer N-insertions in productive TCRs, according to a later genetic analysis.

In total, about 650 healthy bone marrow donors made up the cohort. At the time of sampling, every cohort member was nominally healthy, though immune exposures that went unrecorded were likely present. The donor was CMV seropositive and was included in the group of 250 to 350 seropositive cohort members. A peripheral blood sample was provided by each donor, and peripheral blood mononuclear cells were used for TCR beta sequencing. Genomic DNA extraction from the blood cell samples was performed with the Qiagen DNeasy Blood Extraction Kit. Including the terminal cysteine and phenylalanine, the CDR3 comprises 16 residues. Just CDR3 DNA is preserved here, 48 bases in frame from base 1. CDR1 SGHRS and CDR2 YFSETQ were looked up in the germline V gene. The junction shows trimming of 0 bases on V and 6 bases on J, plus 13 bases between the germline ends.

The source is a man aged 30 to 45 in good health and CMV-seropositive. This chain joins TRBV5-1 to TRBJ1-6; TRBD1 is perhaps the D gene, given 6 matching bases. Sequencing was carried out using PBMCs. Here the CDR3 is given as CASSLAGDPGNSPLHF. The base sequence is TGCGCCAGCAGCTTGGCAGGGGATCCCGGTAATTCACCCCTCCACTTT.